These 20 T cell receptor beta chains share one sample of origin, sequenced in a study of shared clonotypes between healthy human individuals. TCRdb keeps only in-frame clones here, not all; method: immunoSEQ multiplex PCR. The sample lists 640,000 or so clones; 72% were seen once. The source material was memory CD4+ T cells sorted from blood. This sample's subset: CD45RA-negative fraction. The receptors stem from a woman aged 30 to 39 in good health.

The chain's CDR3 is CASSLEGLSNEQFF. In nucleotides, the CDR3 is TGTGCCAGCAGCTTAGAGGGTCTGAGCAATGAGCAGTTCTTC. The chain couples TRBV7-6 to TRBJ2-1; no clear D gene. The CDR3 length is 14 residues. Between the trimmed V and J ends, which lost 1 base and 6 bases, there was a span of 10 bases. Germline V gene sequence: CDR1 SGHVS, CDR2 FNYEAQ.

The CDR3: CASSVDQVPGSTGELFF. Here the CDR3 DNA reads TGTGCCAGCAGCGTAGACCAAGTCCCAGGGTCCACCGGGGAGCTGTTTTTT. The chain couples TRBV9 to TRBJ2-2; weak D call: TRBD1 (5 bases). In germline, CDR1 is SGDLS, CDR2 YYNGEE. This CDR3 contains 17 residues. V lost 0 bases, J lost 4 bases, and 16 bases lay in between.

The rearrangement links TRBV4-1 to TRBJ2-6; 11 nucleotides align to TRBD2. The J segment lost 1 base and the V segment lost 6 bases, leaving 5 bases of the junction unmatched. There are 17 residues in the CDR3. The germline gives CDR1 MGHRA, CDR2 YSYEKL. CDR3 residues: CASREGLAVSGANVLTF. The CDR3 DNA reads as TGCGCCAGCAGGGAGGGACTAGCGGTTTCTGGGGCCAACGTCCTGACTTTC.

This clone came up once. The gene calls are TRBV28 and TRBJ1-3, with D unresolved. Germline V gives CDR1 MDHEN, CDR2 SYDVKM. This CDR3 contains 14 residues. Trimming removed 3 bases at V and 0 bases at J, with 6 bases between. The CDR3, as DNA: TGTGCCAGCAGTTTTGGGTACTCTGGAAACACCATATATTTT. Residues: CASSFGYSGNTIYF.

The DNA for the CDR3 is TGTGCCAGCAGCTTCGAGCGGTACTCCTACAATGAGCAGTTCTTC. This codes for CASSFERYSYNEQFF. The chain joins TRBV7-2 to TRBJ2-1, with D maybe TRBD2 (5 bases). The CDR3 runs to 15 residues. Trimming pared 3 bases from V and 0 bases from J, leaving 9 bases between. Germline V gene sequence: CDR1 SGHTA, CDR2 FQGNSA.

This clone was seen only once. The CDR3 loop reads CASTERVRGARQPQHF. CDR3 coding DNA: TGTGCCAGTACCGAGCGAGTCAGGGGAGCGCGTCAGCCCCAGCATTTT. This chain uses TRBV19 with TRBJ1-5, with a possible D match to TRBD1 (6 bases). The V and J ends lost 7 bases and 6 bases respectively, with 22 bases between them. The CDR3 runs 16 residues. CDR1 is LNHDA and CDR2 is SQIVND in the germline V gene (reference sequence).

The gene calls are TRBV28 and TRBJ2-7; maybe TRBD2 (7 bases). This CDR3 comprises 15 residues. The germline V gene encodes CDR1 MDHEN and CDR2 SYDVKM. Between the trimmed V and J ends, which lost 2 bases and 2 bases, there was a span of 13 bases. The CDR3 is CASSLGGGAAYEQYF. The CDR3 coding sequence is TGTGCCAGCAGTTTAGGGGGGGGCGCCGCCTACGAGCAGTACTTC.

The chain uses TRBV5-4 and TRBJ1-1, with D maybe TRBD1 (6 bases). Trimming removed 3 bases at V and 1 base at J, with 10 bases between. CDR1 is SGHNT, CDR2 YYREEE, per germline (reference sequence). The CDR3 sequence is 14 residues long. Written as DNA, the CDR3 is TGTGCCAGCAGCTCCCGGGACAAGAACACTGAAGCTTTCTTT. It yields the protein CASSSRDKNTEAFF.

Note on this clone: The sample has other DNA sequences that encode this CDR3 too. This chain joins TRBV9 and TRBJ2-1, with D perhaps being TRBD1 or TRBD2 (5 bases each). The ends were cut back, 6 bases at V and 0 bases at J, with 19 bases in the middle. In germline, CDR1 is SGDLS, CDR2 YYNGEE. The CDR3 has 17 residues. The CDR3 sequence: CASTPLSEGRSYNEQFF. The CDR3 region has the DNA TGTGCCAGCACTCCACTCTCCGAGGGGCGCTCCTACAATGAGCAGTTCTTC.

This chain uses TRBV29-1 with TRBJ1-2, with D possibly being TRBD1 (5 bases). This CDR3 has 13 amino acids. V lost 6 bases, J lost 5 bases, and 16 bases lay in between. CDR1 and CDR2 from the germline V gene are SQVTM and ANQGSEA. CDR3 bases: TGCAGCGTCGGGGGACTACCACCATATGGCTACACCTTC. This codes for CSVGGLPPYGYTF.

J is TRBJ1-5 and V is TRBV15, with 9 bases lining up with TRBD1. The CDR3 contains 17 residues. Looked up from germline, CDR1 is LNHNV and CDR2 is YYDKDF (reference sequence). V trimming: 0 bases; J trimming: 4 bases; junction bases outside the gene matches: 7. DNA of the CDR3: TGTGCCACCAGCAGAGATGAACAGGGGGCGCATAATCAGCCCCAGCATTTT. Protein product: CATSRDEQGAHNQPQHF. The variable domain in full, with the rest retrieved from reference TRBV15 and TRBJ1-5, is DAMVIQNPRYQVTQFGKPVTLSCSQTLNHNVMYWYQQKSSQAPKLLFHYYDKDFNNEADTPDNFQSRRPNTSFCFLDIRSPGLGDTAMYLCATSRDEQGAHNQPQHFGDGTRLSIL.

This chain uses TRBV28 with TRBJ2-1, with a weak D call TRBD2 (6 bases). V was trimmed by 3 bases and J by 7 bases, leaving 16 bases between them. Germline V lookup: CDR1 MDHEN, CDR2 SYDVKM. The CDR3 is 15 amino acids. CDR3 nucleotide sequence: TGTGCCAGCAGTTTCTGGGCAGGGAGGTCGAATGAGCAGTTCTTC. This translates into CASSFWAGRSNEQFF.

J is TRBJ2-2 and V is TRBV28; 8 bases fit TRBD2. The CDR3 covers 17 residues. Trimming took 6 bases from V and 1 from J; bases not matched to a gene: 10. The germline V gene has CDR1 MDHEN and CDR2 SYDVKM. The CDR3 nucleotides are TGTGCCAGCAGACTTAGGACTAGCCTTGTGAACACCGGGGAGCTGTTTTTT. The encoded protein is CASRLRTSLVNTGELFF.

The chain uses TRBV5-5 and TRBJ2-6; no reliable D call. Germline V gene lookup returns CDR1 SGHKS and CDR2 YYEKEE (reference sequence). Trimming left V 5 bases short and J 0 bases short, with 12 bases between. The CDR3 spans 16 residues. Written as DNA, the CDR3 is TGTGCCAGCAGATCCCTACGCAGCTCTGGGGCCAACGTCCTGACTTTC. Translation gives CASRSLRSSGANVLTF.

This clone appeared a few times. This sequence joins TRBV29-1 and TRBJ1-2; the D gene is possibly TRBD1 (6 bases). The germline CDR1 and CDR2 sequences are SQVTM and ANQGSEA. The ends were cut back, 8 bases at V and 8 bases at J, with 21 bases in the middle. This CDR3 region has 13 residues. This CDR3 is CSTSWTDSEGYTF. CDR3 sequence (DNA): TGCAGCACCTCCTGGACAGACTCGGAGGGCTACACCTTC. The whole variable domain, filled in from reference TRBV29-1 and TRBJ1-2, reads SAVISQKPSRDICQRGTSLTIQCQVDSQVTMMFWYRQQPGQSLTLIATANQGSEATYESGFVIDKFPISRPNLTFSTLTVSNMSPEDSSIYLCSTSWTDSEGYTFGSGTRLTVV.

The table lists this clone with a count of one. The chain links TRBV7-8 to TRBJ1-1; D gene ambiguous. Trimming cost V 6 bases and J 4 bases, with 15 bases left between them. CDR1 and CDR2 from the germline V gene are SGHVS and FQNEAQ. The CDR3 is 14 amino acids. CDR3 amino acids: CASRQRAEATEAFF. The CDR3 DNA follows: TGTGCCAGCAGACAAAGGGCAGAGGCCACTGAAGCTTTCTTT.

V gene TRBV27 combines with J gene TRBJ2-7; the D is unclear. V lost 3 bases to trimming and J lost 2 bases, with 17 bases between them. CDR1 and CDR2 from the germline V gene are MNHEY and SMNVEV (reference sequence). This CDR3 spans 16 amino acids. The CDR3 loop is CASSFSAYGLTYEQYF. For the CDR3, the DNA is TGTGCCAGCAGTTTTTCCGCCTACGGGTTAACCTACGAGCAGTACTTC.

This clone was seen only a few times. This chain's CDR3 is CASSLVGDMNTEAFF. CDR3 bases: TGCGCCAGCAGCTTGGTTGGGGACATGAACACTGAAGCTTTCTTT. This chain joins TRBV5-1 and TRBJ1-1; D may be TRBD1 (6 bases). The CDR3 has 15 residues. Trimming removed 0 bases from V and 0 bases from J, with 9 bases in between. Germline V CDR1 and CDR2: SGHRS, YFSETQ.

This clone was found a few times. Different DNA sequences within this sample yield the same CDR3. The chain recombines TRBV28 with TRBJ1-5, with 7 bases that match TRBD1. The CDR3 is made up of 14 amino acids. Trimming cost V 9 bases and J 0 bases; bases outside gene matches: 5. Per the germline V gene, CDR1 is MDHEN and CDR2 is SYDVKM. CDR3 region: CASHRTGSNQPQHF. CDR3 sequence (DNA): TGTGCCAGTCACCGGACAGGTAGCAATCAGCCCCAGCATTTT.

V gene TRBV27 combines with J gene TRBJ1-2; D is unclear. CDR3 length equals 13 residues. With 5 bases removed from V and 3 bases from J, the gap between germline ends came to 10 bases. Germline CDR1 and CDR2: MNHEY and SMNVEV (reference sequence). The CDR3 nucleotides read TGTGCCAGCAGTCACGACGGACACTATGGCTACACCTTC. It codes for CASSHDGHYGYTF.